Each of the 28 T cell receptor beta chains below was sequenced from the same sample in a study of early T cells in non-severe SARS-CoV-2 infection. TCRdb recomputed calls from the 5' RACE reads with MiXCR, one row per CDR3 protein. Seen here are fewer than 40,000 distinct CDR3 sequences, 5.9% observed once, and the top ten hold 4.5% to 6%. The specimen sequenced was whole blood. Every receptor here comes from an adult who was a healthcare worker with PCR-confirmed SARS-CoV-2 infection or an uninfected control (not recorded which).

This clonotype came up many times. V and J are TRBV30 and TRBJ2-1; 12 bases map to TRBD2. Germline CDR1 is GTSNPN and CDR2 is SVGIG (reference sequence). Trimming at V came to 7 bases and at J to 9 bases, leaving 13 bases not matched to a gene. This CDR3 is 15 amino acids long. The CDR3 protein is CASEGLAGGPVEQFF. DNA of the CDR3: TGTGCCTCGGAAGGGCTAGCGGGAGGGCCTGTTGAGCAGTTCTTC.

This clonotype was observed many times. The gene calls are TRBV20-1 and TRBJ2-3, with D maybe TRBD2 (6 bases). V lost 1 base, J lost 6 bases, and 17 bases lay in between. Germline-derived CDR1 and CDR2 are DFQATT and SNEGSKA (reference sequence). This CDR3 is built from 15 residues. CDR3 bases: TGCAGTGCTAGAGTAGGGGCGGGATTCGCCGATACGCAGTATTTT. Translating gives CSARVGAGFADTQYF.

The chain links TRBV29-1 to TRBJ1-6; D is unresolved. V lost 6 bases and J lost 4, with 10 bases in between. The CDR3 has 13 residues. CDR1 and CDR2 (germline): SQVTM, ANQGSEA. The CDR3, as DNA: TGCAGCGTCACCGAGCAGTATAATTCACCCCTCCACTTT. Amino acids: CSVTEQYNSPLHF.

This clonotype was picked up many times. This sequence joins TRBV12-3 or TRBV12-4 and TRBJ2-2; D might be TRBD2 (5 bases). V dropped 6 bases and J dropped 3 bases, with 14 bases sitting between them. The CDR3 contains 15 residues. The CDR3 nucleotides read TGTGCCAGCAGCAGAGGGCGACTTTACACCGGGGAGCTGTTTTTT. Its protein is CASSRGRLYTGELFF.

The chain joins TRBV5-1 to TRBJ2-1; TRBD1 might be the D (6 bases). CDR1 and CDR2 from the germline V gene are SGHRS and YFSETQ. V lost 4 bases, J lost 10 bases, and 9 bases lay in between. The CDR3 loop spans 11 amino acids. CDR3 DNA sequence: TGCGCCAGCAGCCAAACAGGGGAGCAGTTCTTC. Translated: CASSQTGEQFF.

By sample share, this clonotype is medium-sized. V usage is TRBV28 and J usage is TRBJ2-5; TRBD1 aligns across 10 bases. Germline V CDR1 and CDR2: MDHEN, SYDVKM. CDR3 length: 16 amino acids. After removal of 5 bases from V and 1 base from J, the junction contained 7 bases not matched to a gene. In DNA form, the CDR3 reads TGTGCCAGCAGTAACATGGACAGGGGGTCCCAAGAGACCCAGTACTTC. Protein: CASSNMDRGSQETQYF.

In its sample, this clonotype was seen many times. The V and J genes are TRBV7-6 and TRBJ1-4; TRBD1 agrees at 9 bases. The CDR3 has 14 amino acids. Germline V gene sequence: CDR1 SGHVS, CDR2 FNYEAQ. J lost 5 bases, V lost 3 bases, and 1 base had no gene match. The DNA of the CDR3 is TGTGCCAGCAGCTTGGGGACAGGGAATGAAAAACTGTTTTTT. Translated, it gives CASSLGTGNEKLFF.

This clonotype occurred many times. The chain combines TRBV14 with TRBJ2-3; D gene ambiguous. Trimming shortened V by 1 base and J by 7 bases, and 6 bases separated the two germline ends. There are 12 residues in the CDR3. Germline-derived CDR1 and CDR2 are SGHDN and FVKESK. Here the CDR3 DNA reads TGTGCCAGCAGCCAAGGTCTAAATACGCAGTATTTT. It yields the protein CASSQGLNTQYF.

The chain employs TRBV20-1 and TRBJ2-7, with 10 positions matching TRBD2. Germline V gene sequence: CDR1 DFQATT, CDR2 SNEGSKA (reference sequence). V dropped 0 bases and J dropped 3; count of bases not matched to a gene: 5. The CDR3 is 15 amino acids. Here the CDR3 DNA reads TGCAGTGCTAGAGATCCGCCTAGCGGGAGCTACGAGCAGTACTTC. This gives the protein CSARDPPSGSYEQYF.

This clonotype was detected many times. CDR3: CASSEFRSGRWTEAFF. The CDR3 DNA reads TGTGCCAGCAGTGAATTTCGCTCAGGGCGGTGGACTGAAGCTTTCTTT. This chain joins TRBV25-1 and TRBJ1-1, with D possibly matching TRBD1 (5 bases). Per the germline V gene, CDR1 is MGHDK and CDR2 is SYGVNS. This CDR3 region has 16 residues. Trimming removed 1 base at V and 5 bases at J, with 17 bases between.

This clonotype has ten or more counts. The DNA for the CDR3 is TGCGCCAGCAGCTCGAGGGGTATAGTTGAGCAGTTCTTC. Protein sequence: CASSSRGIVEQFF. The genes are TRBV5-1 and TRBJ2-1, with D possibly being TRBD1 or TRBD2 (5 bases each). In germline, CDR1 is SGHRS, CDR2 YFSETQ. The CDR3 is made up of 13 amino acids. Trimming pared 3 bases from V and 9 bases from J, leaving 13 bases between.

This clonotype was seen many times. The V call is TRBV28, the J call TRBJ2-3, with D unclear. The CDR3 loop spans 15 amino acids. Per germline, CDR1 MDHEN and CDR2 SYDVKM. V was cut by 3 bases and J by 2 bases, with 12 bases left in between. The CDR3: CASSFGRIATDTQYF. DNA for the CDR3: TGTGCCAGCAGTTTTGGAAGGATCGCCACAGATACGCAGTATTTT. The whole variable domain, remainder taken from reference TRBV28 and TRBJ2-3, is DVKVTQSSRYLVKRTGEKVFLECVQDMDHENMFWYRQDPGLGLRLIYFSYDVKMKEKGDIPEGYSVSREKKERFSLILESASTNQTSMYLCASSFGRIATDTQYFGPGTRLTVL.

This clonotype was counted a few times. This chain joins TRBV4-1 and TRBJ2-1; no firm D call. The germline V gene has CDR1 MGHRA and CDR2 YSYEKL. The CDR3 contains 15 residues. V dropped 1 base and J dropped 8 bases, with 15 bases sitting between them. DNA of the CDR3: TGCGCCAGCAGCCAAGTCAGCCTTTCCACGTATGAGCAGTTCTTC. Protein sequence: CASSQVSLSTYEQFF.

V gene TRBV30 combines with J gene TRBJ2-5, with 7 bases matching TRBD2. The CDR3 extends over 14 amino acids. With 2 bases clipped from V and 1 base from J, the junction kept 4 bases outside the gene matches. Germline V gene lookup returns CDR1 GTSNPN and CDR2 SVGIG (reference sequence). CDR3 region: CAWSPLAPQETQYF. The CDR3 DNA follows: TGTGCCTGGAGTCCACTAGCGCCCCAAGAGACCCAGTACTTC. Full variable domain (rest looked up from reference TRBV30 and TRBJ2-5): SQTIHQWPATLVQPVGSPLSLECTVEGTSNPNLYWYRQAAGRGLQLLFYSVGIGQISSEVPQNLSASRPQDRQFILSSKKLLLSDSGFYLCAWSPLAPQETQYFGPGTRLLVL.

The rearrangement uses TRBV3-2 and TRBJ1-2; TRBD1, the table's D call, was not compared with the DNA. TRBV3-2 is classified as a pseudogene. This CDR3 is built from 13 residues. The CDR3 reads CASSLSGKGGYTF. For the CDR3, the DNA is TGTGCCAGCAGCCTATCAGGGAAGGGTGGCTACACCTTC.

This clonotype was seen a few times. The rearrangement uses TRBV20-1 and TRBJ1-2; possibly TRBD1 for D (5 bases). V shed 5 bases and J shed 5 bases, with 12 bases lying between them. The CDR3 length is 12 residues. Looked up from germline, CDR1 is DFQATT and CDR2 is SNEGSKA (reference sequence). CDR3 amino acids: CSAPGTAYGYTF. As DNA, the CDR3 is TGCAGTGCTCCCGGGACGGCATATGGCTACACCTTC.

This clonotype occurred many times. This chain joins TRBV7-9 and TRBJ2-7; D gene uncertain. The germline V and J ends were trimmed by 5 bases and 3 bases, with 11 bases remaining between them. The length of the CDR3 is 13 residues. CDR1 is SEHNR and CDR2 is FQNEAQ in the germline V gene (reference sequence). CDR3 amino acids: CASSRTGLYEQYF. CDR3 nucleotides: TGTGCCAGCAGCCGGACGGGTCTCTACGAGCAGTACTTC.

This clonotype was picked up many times. The gene calls are TRBV5-4 and TRBJ2-3; unclear D gene. CDR1 SGHNT and CDR2 YYREEE come from the germline V gene (reference sequence). The CDR3 has 13 residues. The V and J ends lost 0 bases and 3 bases respectively, with 5 bases between them. The CDR3 loop reads CASSLGFTDTQYF. DNA of the CDR3: TGTGCCAGCAGCTTGGGCTTTACAGATACGCAGTATTTT. The full variable domain, rest sourced from reference TRBV5-4 and TRBJ2-3, is ETGVTQSPTHLIKTRGQQVTLRCSSQSGHNTVSWYQQALGQGPQFIFQYYREEENGRGNFPPRFSGLQFPNYSSELNVNALELDDSALYLCASSLGFTDTQYFGPGTRLTVL.

V usage is TRBV7-3 and J usage is TRBJ2-2, with D perhaps TRBD1 (6 bases). The CDR3 sequence is 15 residues long. V was shortened by 5 bases and J by 3 bases, with 13 bases between the two germline ends. Germline assignment: CDR1 SGHTA and CDR2 FQGTGA. CDR3 region: CASSPFSGDTGELFF. CDR3 nucleotides: TGTGCCAGCAGCCCCTTTTCAGGGGACACCGGGGAGCTGTTTTTT.

This clonotype was detected many times. This chain connects TRBV27 to TRBJ1-6; 9 bases align to TRBD1. The CDR3 contains 18 residues. Germline V gene data show CDR1 as MNHEY and CDR2 as SMNVEV (reference sequence). The V and J ends lost 4 bases and 1 base, in that order; junction bases with no gene match: 8. This CDR3 is CASSYNGQGRSYNSPLHF. The DNA of the CDR3 is TGTGCCAGCAGTTATAACGGACAGGGGAGATCCTATAATTCACCCCTCCACTTT.

This clonotype was recorded at least ten times. One end of the junction does not line up with germline, which may come from a read error. V gene TRBV29-1 combines with J gene TRBJ2-1; 8 nucleotides align to TRBD1. This CDR3 has 13 amino acids. Germline V gives CDR1 SQVTM, CDR2 ANQGSEA. As DNA, the CDR3 is TGCAACGTTGATAGGACAGGGTTCAATGAGCAGTTCTTC. Translating gives CNVDRTGFNEQFF.

The rearrangement uses TRBV3-1 and TRBJ1-1, with D perhaps matching TRBD1 (5 bases). Looked up from germline, CDR1 is LGHDT and CDR2 is YNNKEL (reference sequence). The CDR3 is made up of 14 amino acids. With 2 bases removed from V and 0 bases from J, the gap between germline ends came to 7 bases. This CDR3 reads CASSQSTVNTEAFF. The CDR3 DNA is TGTGCCAGCAGCCAATCGACAGTGAACACTGAAGCTTTCTTT.

This clonotype was recorded at least ten times. V gene TRBV12-3 or TRBV12-4 combines with J gene TRBJ2-7; D might be TRBD1 or TRBD2, each matching 5 bases. The CDR3 consists of 14 residues. Trimming cost V 4 bases and J 3 bases, with 13 bases left between them. The CDR3, as DNA: TGTGCCAGCAGTTCGGGACCCAGAGTCTACGAGCAGTACTTC. Its translation: CASSSGPRVYEQYF.

On this clonotype: No conserved phenylalanine or tryptophan is present at the end of the CDR3, so a read error is the likely explanation. No DNA is shown, since the ends of the CDR3 on it are uncertain; the CDR3 is the one TCRdb lists. V usage is TRBV21-1 and J usage is TRBJ2-7; TRBD2, as called in the table, went unchecked against the DNA. TRBV21-1 is labeled a pseudogene. The CDR3 adds up to 14 amino acids, both ends counted. This CDR3 is CASRLAGGSYEQYL.

This clonotype was observed many times. The chain combines TRBV7-2 with TRBJ2-7; D unresolved. CDR1 and CDR2 from the germline V gene are SGHTA and FQGNSA. The CDR3 length is 11 residues. The V and J ends lost 5 bases and 4 bases respectively, with 6 bases between them. The CDR3 coding sequence is TGTGCCAGCAGCCCGGCGTACGAGCAGTACTTC. Translation gives CASSPAYEQYF.

This clonotype has just a few counts. The CDR3 sequence: CASSLRAVYQETQYF. Here the CDR3 DNA reads TGTGCCAGCAGCTTGCGAGCAGTGTACCAAGAGACCCAGTACTTC. The V and J genes are TRBV5-4 and TRBJ2-5; D unclear. Trimming shortened V by 1 base and J by 0 bases, and 10 bases separated the two germline ends. This CDR3 comprises 15 residues. Germline V gene data show CDR1 as SGHNT and CDR2 as YYREEE (reference sequence).

This clonotype occurred many times. The chain combines TRBV20-1 with TRBJ1-5, with D possibly TRBD1 on 6 matching bases. The CDR3 runs 15 residues. Germline V gives CDR1 DFQATT, CDR2 SNEGSKA (reference sequence). V dropped 0 bases and J dropped 3 bases, with 12 bases sitting between them. Written as DNA, the CDR3 is TGCAGTGCTAGAGAAACTACAGGGTACAATCAGCCCCAGCATTTT. This sequence encodes CSARETTGYNQPQHF.

This clonotype was observed many times. J is TRBJ2-2 and V is TRBV18; D unresolved. V was clipped by 0 bases and J by 2 bases, with 1 base between them. CDR1 is KGHSH, CDR2 LQKENI, per germline. This CDR3 region has 13 residues. CDR3 amino acids: CASSPPNTGELFF. DNA of the CDR3: TGTGCCAGCTCACCACCAAACACCGGGGAGCTGTTTTTT.